Following are 18 T cell receptor beta chains from one sample sequenced in a study of CD8+ T cells in alopecia areata. It was cDNA, reverse transcribed from extracted RNA, that served as the sequencing template. Data came from immunoSEQ multiplex PCR; TCRdb stores just in-frame clones and leaves some out. The table shows some 120,000 clones, with 47% occurring only once. Source material: NKG2D-low CD8+ T cells sorted from blood. These receptor sequences come from a human donor with alopecia areata.

This rearrangement joins TRBV28 to TRBJ2-1; no reliable D call. The V and J ends lost 6 bases and 1 base respectively, with 19 bases between them. The CDR3 is 17 amino acids. Germline loops: CDR1 MDHEN, CDR2 SYDVKM. The CDR3: CASSGSEVQRSYNEQFF. CDR3 bases: TGTGCCAGCAGCGGCTCGGAAGTACAGCGTTCCTACAATGAGCAGTTCTTC.

The chain links TRBV28 to TRBJ2-1; the D gene could be TRBD1 or TRBD2 (5 bases each). Germline V gives CDR1 MDHEN, CDR2 SYDVKM. The CDR3 consists of 14 residues. Trimming shortened V by 9 bases and J by 9 bases, and 21 bases separated the two germline ends. The CDR3 loop is CASNVYSGTPEQFF. The CDR3 nucleotides read TGTGCCAGTAACGTATACTCGGGGACGCCTGAGCAGTTCTTC.

The chain joins TRBV5-6 to TRBJ2-1; the D is unclear. The CDR3 contains 13 residues. V shed 4 bases and J shed 10 bases, with 15 bases lying between them. Germline V gene data show CDR1 as SGHDT and CDR2 as YYEEEE. The CDR3, as DNA: TGTGCCAGCAGCATCCGCTCCCTGGGAGAGCAGTTCTTC. Residues: CASSIRSLGEQFF.

This sequence joins TRBV25-1 and TRBJ2-5; TRBD2 matches at 7 bases. With 2 bases clipped from V and 9 bases from J, the junction kept 9 bases outside the gene matches. Per the germline V gene, CDR1 is MGHDK and CDR2 is SYGVNS. CDR3 length: 14 amino acids. The CDR3 DNA reads TGTGCCAGCAGTGAAGCGGGAGACTATGGGGCCCAGTACTTC. Its translation: CASSEAGDYGAQYF.

This clone was seen only a few times. The chain uses TRBV5-6 and TRBJ2-1; 8 positions agree with TRBD2. Germline CDR1 reads SGHDT; CDR2 reads YYEEEE. The CDR3 extends over 15 amino acids. The V segment lost 4 bases and the J segment 0 bases; nucleotides outside the gene matches: 3. The CDR3, as DNA: TGTGCCAGCAGCCCCGGGACTAGCTCCTACAATGAGCAGTTCTTC. Its protein is CASSPGTSSYNEQFF.

This clone was recorded a few times. The chain uses TRBV27 and TRBJ2-2; tentatively, D is TRBD1 (6 bases). Trimming pared 3 bases from V and 4 bases from J, leaving 12 bases between. The CDR3 contains 15 residues. The V gene's germline CDR1 is MNHEY and CDR2 SMNVEV (reference sequence). The CDR3, as DNA: TGTGCCAGCAGTTTCGGCAGGGGTCTCACCGGGGAGCTGTTTTTT. Protein: CASSFGRGLTGELFF.

V usage is TRBV29-1 and J usage is TRBJ2-1; 10 bases are shared with TRBD1. The CDR3 spans 13 residues. Germline CDR1 is SQVTM and CDR2 is ANQGSEA. The junction had 6 bases not matched to a gene; V was cut back by 7 bases and J by 6 bases. The CDR3 sequence: CSEWTGGVNEQFF. CDR3 nucleotide sequence: TGCAGCGAGTGGACAGGGGGTGTCAATGAGCAGTTCTTC.

This clone was picked up a small number of times. This chain links TRBV29-1 with TRBJ1-2; no clear D. The CDR3 length is 11 residues. Trimming stripped 5 bases from V and 4 bases from J, with 8 bases between. Germline V gives CDR1 SQVTM, CDR2 ANQGSEA. DNA of the CDR3: TGCAGCGTTCCCGTTCCCTATGGCTACACCTTC. Residues: CSVPVPYGYTF.

V is TRBV14 and J is TRBJ2-7; D not certain. Germline lookup yields CDR1 SGHDN and CDR2 FVKESK. The CDR3 has 12 residues. Trimming stripped 2 bases from V and 5 bases from J, with 7 bases between. CDR3 protein: CASSQRSHEQYF. The CDR3 region has the DNA TGTGCCAGCAGCCAAAGGAGCCACGAGCAGTACTTC.

This clone was picked up a small number of times. The rearrangement joins TRBV29-1 to TRBJ2-3; D remains unclear. This CDR3 is 17 amino acids long. V was trimmed by 4 bases and J by 5 bases, leaving 25 bases between them. CDR1 is SQVTM and CDR2 is ANQGSEA in the germline V gene. The CDR3 loop is CSVVTTPGRHDLDTQYF. The CDR3 DNA is TGCAGCGTTGTTACAACTCCCGGACGGCACGACCTAGATACGCAGTATTTT.

The V and J genes are TRBV11-2 and TRBJ1-2, with D uncertain. Germline CDR1 and CDR2: SGHAT and FQNNGV. This CDR3 is built from 13 residues. Between the trimmed V and J ends, which lost 5 bases and 0 bases, there was a span of 7 bases. The CDR3: CASSLGPNYGYTF. The CDR3 DNA reads as TGTGCCAGCAGCCTGGGTCCTAACTATGGCTACACCTTC. The whole variable domain, filled in from reference TRBV11-2 and TRBJ1-2, reads EAGVAQSPRYKIIEKRQSVAFWCNPISGHATLYWYQQILGQGPKLLIQFQNNGVVDDSQLPKDRFSAERLKGVDSTLKIQPAKLEDSAVYLCASSLGPNYGYTFGSGTRLTVV.

This clone was observed a few times. The chain links TRBV28 to TRBJ2-7, with D uncertain. V lost 6 bases and J 0 bases, leaving 12 bases between the germline ends. The CDR3 runs to 14 residues. Germline-derived CDR1 and CDR2 are MDHEN and SYDVKM. In DNA form, the CDR3 reads TGTGCCAGCAGCCCCCGCCGGGCCTCCTACGAGCAGTACTTC. Its translation is CASSPRRASYEQYF.

The chain has TRBV5-1 and TRBJ2-5; maybe TRBD1 (7 bases). Germline loops: CDR1 SGHRS, CDR2 YFSETQ. Trimming took off 0 bases at V and 5 bases at J, with 11 bases between the two ends. The CDR3 runs 14 residues. As DNA, the CDR3 is TGCGCCAGCAGCTTGGCCTCAGGGGGGGAGACCCAGTACTTC. Its protein product is CASSLASGGETQYF.

This clone was found a few times. The CDR3 DNA reads as TGCAGCGTTGACGGGCAGGGTGGACCCAAAAACATTCAGTACTTC. Translating gives CSVDGQGGPKNIQYF. The rearrangement uses TRBV29-1 and TRBJ2-4, with D possibly matching TRBD1 (5 bases). Trimming removed 3 bases from V and 2 bases from J, with 14 bases in between. The CDR3 runs to 15 residues. Germline V gene sequence: CDR1 SQVTM, CDR2 ANQGSEA.

The chain links TRBV27 to TRBJ2-7; D possibly uses TRBD1 or TRBD2 (5 bases each). V lost 5 bases, J lost 2 bases, and 10 bases lay in between. The germline V gene encodes CDR1 MNHEY and CDR2 SMNVEV (reference sequence). The CDR3 has 13 amino acids. CDR3 residues: CASSPGRPYEQYF. The CDR3 DNA follows: TGTGCCAGCAGTCCGGGACGGCCCTACGAGCAGTACTTC.

This clone was found a few times. This rearrangement joins TRBV29-1 to TRBJ1-1; no clear D gene. CDR3 length: 12 residues. The germline gives CDR1 SQVTM, CDR2 ANQGSEA. Trimming took 4 bases from V and 0 from J, leaving 6 bases between them. Here the CDR3 DNA reads TGCAGCGTTGTGGGGATGAACACTGAAGCTTTCTTT. It yields the protein CSVVGMNTEAFF.

This chain uses TRBV6-5 with TRBJ2-5, with 8 bases aligning to TRBD1. This CDR3 is 14 amino acids long. Germline V gives CDR1 MNHEY, CDR2 SVGAGI. V trimming: 2 bases; J trimming: 2 bases; junction bases outside the gene matches: 1. Here the CDR3 DNA reads TGTGCCAGCAGTTACGGGACAGGACAAGAGACCCAGTACTTC. The encoded protein is CASSYGTGQETQYF.

The V and J genes are TRBV30 and TRBJ2-1; D is unresolved. The CDR3 spans 11 residues. In germline, CDR1 is GTSNPN, CDR2 SVGIG (reference sequence). V dropped 5 bases and J dropped 7 bases, with 9 bases sitting between them. The CDR3 coding sequence is TGTGCCTGGCAAGACCGAAATGAGCAGTTCTTC. This sequence encodes CAWQDRNEQFF.